Listed below are T cell receptor beta chains from one sample, sequenced in a study of shared clonotypes between healthy human individuals. Sequenced by immunoSEQ multiplex PCR; TCRdb stores in-frame clones only, minus some. The sample lists a few million clones, approximately 90% occurring once. The specimen was naive CD4+ T cells from PBMCs. These receptor sequences come from a man younger than 35 in good health. Some clones in this sample may be carry-over from other donors' samples. Both conserved end residues are part of each CDR3. D genes are given only for firm matches. The size entry is marked missing in some rows and otherwise reads once, few, many or a size class.

D gene	clone size	V gene	J gene	CDR3 DNA	CDR3 protein
TRBD2	once	TRBV5-4	TRBJ2-1	TGTGCCAGCAGCTTGGAGACTAGCAGCTACAATGAGCAGTTCTTC	CASSLETSSYNEQFF
TRBD1	.	TRBV5-1	TRBJ2-7	TGCGCCAGCAGCTACCCTCCGGGACAGGGTTTCCACGAGCAGTACTTC	CASSYPPGQGFHEQYF
.	.	TRBV11-3	TRBJ2-3	TGTGCCAGCAGCTTGGGCGTGGACGGGGGAAGCACAGATACGCAGTATTTT	CASSLGVDGGSTDTQYF
TRBD1	.	TRBV7-2	TRBJ2-6	TGTGCCAGCAGCCCCGACAGGGCTGGGGCCAACGTCCTGACTTTC	CASSPDRAGANVLTF
.	.	TRBV12-1	TRBJ2-1	TGTGCCAGCAGCTTACAATCCGGGACTAGCGGGTACAATGAGCAGTTCTTC	CASSLQSGTSGYNEQFF
.	few	TRBV7-2	TRBJ1-3	TGTGCCAGCAGCAAGGGGAAAGGAAACACCATATATTTT	CASSKGKGNTIYF
TRBD1	.	TRBV7-9	TRBJ1-4	TGTGCCAGCAGCTTAGGACAGGGCGGGGAAAAACTGTTTTTT	CASSLGQGGEKLFF
.	.	TRBV7-2	TRBJ1-2	TGTGCCAGCAGCTTAGCGCGTGTACAAAGCTATGGCTACACCTTC	CASSLARVQSYGYTF
.	.	TRBV5-6	TRBJ1-2	TGTGCCAGCAGCTTGGAGAGAGGGCTTGCTAACTATGGCTACACCTTC	CASSLERGLANYGYTF
.	.	TRBV7-2	TRBJ2-2	TGTGCCAGCAGCCAAGGGGGGACGAGCGACCAATCCGGGGAGCTGTTTTTT	CASSQGGTSDQSGELFF
.	once	TRBV7-7	TRBJ2-1	TGTGCCAGCAGCTCTGAGCGGGAGCAGTTCTTC	CASSSEREQFF
.	.	TRBV18	TRBJ1-5	TGTGCCAGCTCACCAAATCCGAGCAATCAGCCCCAGCATTTT	CASSPNPSNQPQHF
.	once	TRBV25-1	TRBJ2-2	TGTGCCAGCAGTGCACCACCGGGACATAAGAACACCGGGGAGCTGTTTTTT	CASSAPPGHKNTGELFF
.	.	TRBV27	TRBJ1-1	TGTGCCAGCAGTTTATCGCGGGGGACTGAAGCTTTCTTT	CASSLSRGTEAFF
TRBD1	few	TRBV6-6	TRBJ1-4	TGTGCCAGCAGTTCTCACACCCCGGGACAGATTGAAAAACTGTTTTTT	CASSSHTPGQIEKLFF
.	.	TRBV7-2	TRBJ2-1	TGTGCCAGCAGCTTAGCGGAGCGGATAATCTACAATGAGCAGTTCTTC	CASSLAERIIYNEQFF
TRBD2	.	TRBV5-4	TRBJ2-1	TGTGCCAGCAGCTCGGAAAAACGACTAGCGGGAGGGCACAATGAGCAGTTCTTC	CASSSEKRLAGGHNEQFF
TRBD1	once	TRBV7-2	TRBJ1-6	TGTGCCAGCAGCTTAGCGAACAGGGGACGGGTTTCACCCCTCCACTTT	CASSLANRGRVSPLHF
.	once	TRBV28	TRBJ1-3	TGTGCCAGCAGTCCCCGCGGAGGGGCTGGAAACACCATATATTTT	CASSPRGGAGNTIYF
.	.	TRBV4-2	TRBJ1-4	TGTGCCAGCAGCCAACCCTACAGCGCAACTAATGAAAAACTGTTTTTT	CASSQPYSATNEKLFF
TRBD2	.	TRBV7-9	TRBJ2-2	TGTGCCAGCAGCTTTAGACTAGCCGGCACCGGGGAGCTGTTTTTT	CASSFRLAGTGELFF
TRBD1	.	TRBV6-5	TRBJ1-5	TGTGCCAGCAGACCCGGGGCAGGGGGGAATCAGCCCCAGCATTTT	CASRPGAGGNQPQHF
.	.	TRBV7-9	TRBJ2-1	TGTGCCAGCAGCTTGTGGGTCGGAGGGAATGAGCAGTTCTTC	CASSLWVGGNEQFF
.	.	TRBV9	TRBJ1-4	TGTGCCAGCAGCGTAGCTCCCACTAATGAAAAACTGTTTTTT	CASSVAPTNEKLFF
TRBD1	.	TRBV7-9	TRBJ2-7	TGTGCCAGCAGCTATGACAGGGGCTACGAGCAGTACTTC	CASSYDRGYEQYF
TRBD2	.	TRBV5-1	TRBJ2-1	TGCGCCAGCAGCCTGGGACTAGCGGGAGGAAGAATTAGCACTGAGCAGTTCTTC	CASSLGLAGGRISTEQFF
TRBD1	.	TRBV18	TRBJ2-4	TGTGCCAGCTCACCATCTGGGACAGGACACAAAAACATTCAGTACTTC	CASSPSGTGHKNIQYF
.	.	TRBV7-3	TRBJ2-2	TGTGCCAGCAGGGACACAGGGTCCACCGGGGAGCTGTTTTTT	CASRDTGSTGELFF
TRBD2	.	TRBV20-1	TRBJ2-7	TGCAGTGTACCGAGGCGGGAGGAGCAGTACTTC	CSVPRREEQYF
TRBD2	.	TRBV18	TRBJ2-7	TGTGCCAGCTCACTGGGACTAGCCGGCGAGCAGTACTTC	CASSLGLAGEQYF
TRBD1	.	TRBV25-1	TRBJ2-7	TGTGCCAGCAGTCTACAGGGGGCACCCCCCTACGAGCAGTACTTC	CASSLQGAPPYEQYF
.	.	TRBV28	TRBJ1-5	TGTGCCAGCAGTGCGCACAATCAGCCCCAGCATTTT	CASSAHNQPQHF
.	.	TRBV18	TRBJ1-3	TGTGCCAGCTCACCACCGATCTGGGGGTCGGTTGGAAACACCATATATTTT	CASSPPIWGSVGNTIYF
.	.	TRBV29-1	TRBJ2-7	TGCAGCGTTGAGAGCGGGTCCGGATACGAGCAGTACTTC	CSVESGSGYEQYF
.	.	TRBV5-1	TRBJ1-3	TGCGCCAGCAGCTTGGGACAGGATGGAAACACCATATATTTT	CASSLGQDGNTIYF
TRBD1	.	TRBV11-2	TRBJ1-1	TGTGCCAGCAGCGGATACAGGGGTACTGAAGCTTTCTTT	CASSGYRGTEAFF
.	.	TRBV28	TRBJ2-7	TGTGCCAGCAAACCAGAGGGGAGGACCTACGAGCAGTACTTC	CASKPEGRTYEQYF
.	.	TRBV7-8	TRBJ1-1	TGTGCCAGCAGCTTCGACCGGGACACCGAAGCTTTCTTT	CASSFDRDTEAFF
.	once	TRBV19	TRBJ2-7	TGTGCCAGTAGTATGTACGCTAGCGCCTACGAGCAGTACTTC	CASSMYASAYEQYF
TRBD1	.	TRBV28	TRBJ1-1	TGTGCCAGCACCCACATAGGGGGCGACACTGAAGCTTTCTTT	CASTHIGGDTEAFF